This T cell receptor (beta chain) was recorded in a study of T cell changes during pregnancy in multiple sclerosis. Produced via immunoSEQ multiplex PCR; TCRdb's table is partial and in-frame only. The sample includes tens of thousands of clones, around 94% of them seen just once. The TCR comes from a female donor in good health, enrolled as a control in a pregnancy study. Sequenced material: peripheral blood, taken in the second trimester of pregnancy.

CDR3 nucleotides: TGCGCCAGCATGTCCTTGGGACTAGCGGGAGAAGAGACCCAGTACTTC. Translation: CASMSLGLAGEETQYF. The chain couples TRBV5-1 to TRBJ2-5; TRBD2 matches at 14 bases. V shed 6 bases and J 3 bases; nucleotides not matched to a gene: 7. Germline V gene data show CDR1 as SGHRS and CDR2 as YFSETQ. The CDR3 totals 16 residues.